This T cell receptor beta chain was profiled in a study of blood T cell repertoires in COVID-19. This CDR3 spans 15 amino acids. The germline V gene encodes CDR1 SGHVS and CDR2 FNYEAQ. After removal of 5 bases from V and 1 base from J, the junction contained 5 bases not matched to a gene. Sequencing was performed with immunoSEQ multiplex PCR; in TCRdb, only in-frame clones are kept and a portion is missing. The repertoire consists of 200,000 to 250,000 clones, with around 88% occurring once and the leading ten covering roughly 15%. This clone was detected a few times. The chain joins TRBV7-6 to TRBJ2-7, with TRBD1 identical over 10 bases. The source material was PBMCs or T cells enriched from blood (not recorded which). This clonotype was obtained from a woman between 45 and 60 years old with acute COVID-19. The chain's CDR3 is CASSPGTGASYEQYF. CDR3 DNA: TGTGCCAGCAGCCCCGGGACAGGGGCTTCCTACGAGCAGTACTTC.